Listed below are T cell receptor beta chains from one sample, sequenced in a study of blood T cell repertoires in COVID-19. Generated by immunoSEQ multiplex PCR, the TCRdb table keeps only in-frame clones and is missing some. The table shows 120,000 to 150,000 clones, with around 80% occurring only once. The sequencing input was peripheral blood. These receptor sequences come from a human donor with acute or convalescent COVID-19. The donor label of this sample is uncertain. CDR3s include the opening cysteine and the closing phenylalanine or tryptophan.

j_gene | v_gene | CDR3aa
TRBJ2-7 | TRBV20-1 | CSASEEGGLTYEQYF
TRBJ2-3 | TRBV5-5 | CASSLGGVTDTQYF
TRBJ2-2 | TRBV6-4 | CASSADRGDTGELFF
TRBJ1-1 | TRBV5-4 | CASSLESYSQLNTEAFF
TRBJ1-2 | TRBV7-2 | CASSLVPQADYGYTF
TRBJ1-5 | TRBV2 | CASHGQLNSNQPQHF
TRBJ1-1 | TRBV24-1 | CATRDEGALNTEAFF
TRBJ1-6 | TRBV4-3 | CASSQVTAGWNSPLHF
TRBJ1-4 | TRBV5-1 | CASSSGTGNEKLFF
TRBJ2-3 | TRBV6-2/TRBV6-3 | CASSGASRGYTDTQYF
TRBJ1-4 | TRBV7-9 | CASSSQRGSRFEKLFF
TRBJ1-1 | TRBV30 | CAWVGQPNTEAFF
TRBJ1-1 | TRBV29-1 | CSASKGGMNTEAFF
TRBJ1-6 | TRBV5-1 | CASSLGGTANSPLHF
TRBJ1-4 | TRBV19 | CASSRTGFRPATNEKLFF
TRBJ1-1 | TRBV7-2 | CASSLGAGWNTEAFF
TRBJ1-1 | TRBV19 | CASSADRGGGTEAFF
TRBJ1-6 | TRBV4-2 | CASSQRTGGDSPLHF
TRBJ1-4 | TRBV5-1 | CASSPLEGEKLFF
TRBJ1-6 | TRBV6-5 | CASTRADSPPLHF
TRBJ2-6 | TRBV30 | CAWSSKGANVLTF